This T cell receptor beta chain was found in a study of molecular identifiers for immune sequencing clone quantification. The study's findings and limits: In naive cells, clones above 20 RNA copies held under 1% of molecules, whereas in effector cells they held over 99%. Sizes of clones that are highly expanded could be underestimated (if identical TCR molecules share a barcode).

The germline V gene encodes CDR1 SGHRS and CDR2 YFSETQ. V was shortened by 3 bases and J by 0 bases, with 15 bases between the two germline ends. The CDR3 is 16 residues long. Researchers sorted naive CD8 T cells as cells that were CD8+CD4-CCR7+CD45RA+. This clonotype was counted many times. Its cognate antigen is unknown. TCRdb recomputed calls from the PCR reads with MiXCR, one row per CDR3 protein. Of 90,000 or so distinct CDR3 sequences listed, roughly 25% are singletons. The genes are TRBV5-1 and TRBJ2-5; D is tentatively TRBD1 or TRBD2 (5 bases each). Sequencing input: naive CD8+ T cells from blood, with Jurkat cell RNA spiked in. Subset indicated: FACS-sorted CD8+CD4-CCR7+CD45RA+ naive T cells. This TCR derives from a human donor in good health. Some libraries in this study had Jurkat cell RNA spiked in. The DNA of the CDR3 is TGCGCCAGCAGCTCCCCGGGACGTTCGGACCAAGAGACCCAGTACTTC. Its protein is CASSSPGRSDQETQYF.